This is a list of T cell receptor beta chains from one sample in a study of a mutant IDH1 vaccine in newly diagnosed glioma. Their specific antigens are unknown. Produced via immunoSEQ multiplex PCR; TCRdb's table is partial and in-frame only. The table includes roughly 38,000 clones, about three quarters detected once. Specimen: PBMCs, collected from a glioma patient whose treatment included an IDH1 peptide vaccine. The source of these receptors is a man aged 45 to 65 with glioma. Each CDR3 is given with its conserved first and last residue. D genes are given only for firm matches. Size is omitted from some rows. Given values are once, few, many or a class for expanded clones.

d_call clone_size j_call v_call cdr3_aa cdr3_nt
TRBD1 NA TRBJ1-2 TRBV15 CATLRDRGQDGYTF TGTGCCACTTTACGTGACAGGGGGCAAGATGGCTACACCTTC
TRBD1 NA TRBJ2-7 TRBV14 CASSTGVAEQYF TGTGCCAGCAGCACAGGGGTTGCCGAGCAGTACTTC
NA once TRBJ1-2 TRBV27 CASSWRGPRDGYTF TGTGCCAGCAGTTGGCGGGGACCTAGGGATGGCTACACCTTC
NA once TRBJ1-4 TRBV30 CACSGKPSGEKLFF TGTGCCTGTTCCGGAAAGCCAAGTGGTGAAAAACTGTTTTTT
NA NA TRBJ2-3 TRBV29-1 CSVTKGGTPTDTQYF TGCAGCGTCACCAAAGGAGGGACCCCCACAGATACGCAGTATTTT
NA NA TRBJ2-2 TRBV28 CASILGGAGGELFF TGTGCCAGCATTCTGGGGGGGGCTGGCGGGGAGCTGTTTTTT
NA NA TRBJ1-5 TRBV27 CASSYRDNQPQHF TGTGCCAGCAGTTACAGGGACAATCAGCCCCAGCATTTT
NA NA TRBJ2-1 TRBV29-1 CSVGEQFF TGCAGCGTTGGTGAGCAGTTCTTC
TRBD1 NA TRBJ2-1 TRBV4-2 CASSSNRGADNEQFF TGTGCCAGCAGCTCCAACAGGGGCGCGGACAATGAGCAGTTCTTC
NA NA TRBJ1-5 TRBV30 CAWSTGEGQPQHF TGTGCCTGGAGTACCGGGGAGGGACAGCCCCAGCATTTT
TRBD1 NA TRBJ1-1 TRBV7-9 CASSPPTGRPEAFF TGTGCCAGCAGCCCCCCGACAGGGCGGCCTGAAGCTTTCTTT
TRBD2 NA TRBJ2-5 TRBV7-2 CASSVGVGGTETQYF TGTGCCAGCAGCGTCGGGGTGGGAGGGACAGAGACCCAGTACTTC
NA NA TRBJ2-7 TRBV2 CASSEGSLQYEQYF TGTGCCAGCAGTGAGGGGAGTTTACAGTACGAGCAGTACTTC
NA few TRBJ2-7 TRBV18 CASSPAGQGYYEQYF TGTGCCAGCTCACCCGCCGGGCAGGGGTACTACGAGCAGTACTTC
NA NA TRBJ2-5 TRBV2 CASSEFSGSETQYF TGTGCCAGCAGTGAATTTTCAGGGAGTGAGACCCAGTACTTC
NA NA TRBJ2-2 TRBV5-4 CASSLGNSPGGGELFF TGTGCCAGCAGCCTCGGGAACTCACCAGGTGGCGGGGAGCTGTTTTTT
NA NA TRBJ2-1 TRBV29-1 CSVEGVAGNEQFF TGCAGCGTTGAAGGAGTAGCCGGAAATGAGCAGTTCTTC
NA NA TRBJ2-3 TRBV7-2 CASSFPGVDTQYF TGTGCCAGCAGCTTTCCGGGTGTAGATACGCAGTATTTT
NA NA TRBJ2-1 TRBV5-5 CASSLEGSSNEQFF TGTGCCAGCAGCTTGGAAGGGTCTAGCAATGAGCAGTTCTTC
NA NA TRBJ1-1 TRBV2 CASTPGYGTEAFF TGTGCCAGCACCCCAGGTTATGGCACTGAAGCTTTCTTT
NA NA TRBJ1-1 TRBV14 CASRHLNTEAFF TGTGCCAGCAGACACCTAAACACTGAAGCTTTCTTT
NA NA TRBJ2-7 TRBV19 CASSIDLAPLYEQYF TGTGCCAGTAGTATAGACCTAGCGCCGCTTTACGAGCAGTACTTC
TRBD1 NA TRBJ1-2 TRBV2 CASRRDSPNYGYTF TGTGCCAGTCGGAGGGACAGCCCAAACTATGGCTACACCTTC
TRBD1 NA TRBJ1-4 TRBV30 CAWSDKGTGAGGKLFF TGTGCCTGGAGTGATAAGGGGACAGGGGCGGGAGGAAAACTGTTTTTT
TRBD2 NA TRBJ2-2 TRBV5-1 CASSPTRISGAPGELFF TGCGCCAGCAGCCCGACCCGGATTAGCGGGGCCCCCGGGGAGCTGTTTTTT
TRBD1 NA TRBJ2-2 TRBV7-9 CASSLQGDTGELFF TGTGCCAGCAGCTTACAGGGGGACACCGGGGAGCTGTTTTTT
NA NA TRBJ2-5 TRBV20-1 CSAYQETQYF TGCAGTGCTTACCAAGAGACCCAGTACTTC
NA NA TRBJ1-2 TRBV29-1 CSVQEGTYGYTF TGCAGCGTCCAGGAGGGGACCTATGGCTACACCTTC
NA once TRBJ1-2 TRBV27 CASSFPSRGVRNYGYTF TGTGCCAGCAGTTTCCCGTCTAGAGGAGTCAGAAACTATGGCTACACCTTC
NA NA TRBJ1-1 TRBV5-1 CASSFRQGGSEAFF TGCGCCAGCAGCTTCCGGCAGGGAGGATCTGAAGCTTTCTTT
TRBD1 NA TRBJ1-1 TRBV5-1 CASSKDRVAEAFF TGCGCCAGCAGCAAGGACAGGGTAGCTGAAGCTTTCTTT
TRBD1 NA TRBJ1-5 TRBV27 CASSPGTGIQPQHF TGTGCCAGCAGCCCCGGGACAGGGATTCAGCCCCAGCATTTT
NA NA TRBJ1-5 TRBV6-6 CASTGTGWTQPQHF TGTGCCAGCACAGGCACGGGTTGGACTCAGCCCCAGCATTTT
TRBD1 NA TRBJ2-1 TRBV7-9 CASSVLPGQYSYNEQFF TGTGCCAGCAGCGTACTCCCGGGACAGTACTCCTACAATGAGCAGTTCTTC
NA NA TRBJ1-1 TRBV7-9 CASSLAGGPEAFF TGTGCCAGCAGCTTAGCGGGGGGCCCTGAAGCTTTCTTT
NA NA TRBJ1-5 TRBV19 CASSQGLDQPQHF TGTGCCAGTAGCCAGGGGCTCGATCAGCCCCAGCATTTT
NA NA TRBJ2-7 TRBV9 CASSVEGGETYEQYF TGTGCCAGCAGCGTAGAGGGCGGGGAGACCTACGAGCAGTACTTC
TRBD1 NA TRBJ2-7 TRBV5-4 CASRHDRDDEQYF TGTGCCAGCAGACATGACAGGGACGACGAGCAGTACTTC
NA NA TRBJ2-1 TRBV7-3 CASSLGAGDNEQFF TGTGCCAGCAGCTTAGGGGCCGGGGACAATGAGCAGTTCTTC
TRBD1 NA TRBJ2-7 TRBV2 CASRRQGADEQYF TGTGCCAGCAGGCGACAGGGGGCCGACGAGCAGTACTTC
NA once TRBJ1-1 TRBV5-6 CASSLGFVGTLNTEAFF TGTGCCAGCAGCTTGGGTTTCGTCGGAACTCTGAACACTGAAGCTTTCTTT
TRBD1 NA TRBJ2-1 TRBV5-1 CASSLEGQGSHNEQFF TGCGCCAGCAGCTTGGAGGGACAGGGCTCCCACAATGAGCAGTTCTTC
NA NA TRBJ1-2 TRBV6-5 CASSFGQLYGYTF TGTGCCAGCAGTTTCGGACAGCTCTATGGCTACACCTTC
NA NA TRBJ2-1 TRBV5-6 CASSFRPNEQFF TGTGCCAGCAGCTTTCGTCCTAATGAGCAGTTCTTC
NA NA TRBJ1-1 TRBV7-9 CASSYGRAGAEAFF TGTGCCAGCAGCTACGGGAGAGCAGGCGCTGAAGCTTTCTTT
NA NA TRBJ1-5 TRBV30 CACSGGSNQPQHF TGTGCCTGTTCGGGGGGTAGCAATCAGCCCCAGCATTTT
NA NA TRBJ2-5 TRBV13 CASSTGRAGDTQYF TGTGCCAGCAGTACTGGGCGCGCCGGGGATACCCAGTACTTC
NA few TRBJ1-1 TRBV30 CAWSLDTEAFF TGTGCCTGGAGTCTTGACACTGAAGCTTTCTTT
NA NA TRBJ2-6 TRBV7-9 CASSPGAGANVLTF TGTGCCAGCAGCCCAGGGGCTGGGGCCAACGTCCTGACTTTC
TRBD1 few TRBJ2-7 TRBV28 CASALQGANEQYF TGTGCCAGCGCCTTACAGGGGGCCAACGAGCAGTACTTC
TRBD1 NA TRBJ2-7 TRBV5-1 CASSATGTGSEQYF TGCGCCAGCAGCGCAACCGGGACAGGGAGCGAGCAGTACTTC
NA NA TRBJ2-1 TRBV28 CASSSFTGSDNEQFF TGTGCCAGCAGTTCCTTTACAGGTAGCGACAATGAGCAGTTCTTC
NA once TRBJ1-3 TRBV9 CASSVGAGVSGNTIYF TGTGCCAGCAGCGTAGGGGCGGGAGTCTCTGGAAACACCATATATTTT
NA NA TRBJ1-5 TRBV2 CASTEEGYQPQHF TGTGCCAGCACCGAAGAGGGATATCAGCCCCAGCATTTT
NA once TRBJ2-2 TRBV30 CAWSDGRLANTGELFF TGTGCCTGGAGTGACGGCCGACTAGCGAACACCGGGGAGCTGTTTTTT
NA NA TRBJ1-5 TRBV19 CASRRALGQPQHF TGTGCCAGTAGGAGGGCCCTCGGACAGCCCCAGCATTTT
TRBD1 NA TRBJ1-2 TRBV5-4 CASSTTGVEGYTF TGTGCCAGCAGCACTACAGGGGTTGAAGGCTACACCTTC
TRBD2 NA TRBJ2-3 TRBV2 CASRVLAGGTDTQYF TGTGCCAGCAGGGTACTAGCGGGAGGCACAGATACGCAGTATTTT
NA NA TRBJ1-2 TRBV4-1 CASSPTGERFYGYTF TGCGCCAGCAGCCCGACCGGGGAGCGCTTTTATGGCTACACCTTC
NA NA TRBJ2-7 TRBV7-2 CASSSTTAGLILSYEQYF TGTGCCAGCAGCTCGACCACGGCGGGACTTATACTCTCCTACGAGCAGTACTTC